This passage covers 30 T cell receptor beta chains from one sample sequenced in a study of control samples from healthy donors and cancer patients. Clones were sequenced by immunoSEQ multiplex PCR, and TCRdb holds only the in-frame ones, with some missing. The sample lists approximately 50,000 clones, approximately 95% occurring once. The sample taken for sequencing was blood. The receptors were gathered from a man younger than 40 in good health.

The CDR3 spells CASSPPQGMSTEAFF. The DNA for the CDR3 is TGTGCCAGCAGTCCTCCACAGGGGATGAGCACTGAAGCTTTCTTT. V and J are TRBV28 and TRBJ1-1; 7 positions agree with TRBD1. J lost 4 bases, V lost 5 bases, and 10 bases had no gene match. Germline CDR1 and CDR2: MDHEN and SYDVKM. This CDR3 has 15 amino acids.

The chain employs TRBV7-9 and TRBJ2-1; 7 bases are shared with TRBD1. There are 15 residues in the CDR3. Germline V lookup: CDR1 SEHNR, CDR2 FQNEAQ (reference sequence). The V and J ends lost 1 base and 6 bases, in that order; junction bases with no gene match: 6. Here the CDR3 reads CASSLGQGPLNEQFF. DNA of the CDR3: TGTGCCAGCAGCTTAGGACAGGGCCCTCTCAATGAGCAGTTCTTC.

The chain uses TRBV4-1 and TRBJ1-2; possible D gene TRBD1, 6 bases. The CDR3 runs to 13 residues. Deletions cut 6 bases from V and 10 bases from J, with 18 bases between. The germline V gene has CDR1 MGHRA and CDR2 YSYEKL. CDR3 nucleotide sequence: TGCGCCAGCAGTTCCGGGACAAGGCCCCTCTACACCTTC. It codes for CASSSGTRPLYTF.

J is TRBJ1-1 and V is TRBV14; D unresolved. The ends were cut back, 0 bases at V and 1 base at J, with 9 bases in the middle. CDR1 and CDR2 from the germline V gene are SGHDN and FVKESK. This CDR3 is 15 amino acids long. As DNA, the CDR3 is TGTGCCAGCAGCCAAGATCTTTCGGGGAACACTGAAGCTTTCTTT. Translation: CASSQDLSGNTEAFF. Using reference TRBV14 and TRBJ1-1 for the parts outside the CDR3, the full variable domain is EAGVTQFPSHSVIEKGQTVTLRCDPISGHDNLYWYRRVMGKEIKFLLHFVKESKQDESGMPNNRFLAERTGGTYSTLKVQPAELEDSGVYFCASSQDLSGNTEAFFGQGTRLTVV.

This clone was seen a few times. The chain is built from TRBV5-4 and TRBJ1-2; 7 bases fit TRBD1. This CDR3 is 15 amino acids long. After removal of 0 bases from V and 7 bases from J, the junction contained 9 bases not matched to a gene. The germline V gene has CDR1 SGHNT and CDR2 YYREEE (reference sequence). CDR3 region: CASSLAETGIGGYTF. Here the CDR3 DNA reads TGTGCCAGCAGCTTGGCCGAGACAGGGATCGGTGGCTACACCTTC.

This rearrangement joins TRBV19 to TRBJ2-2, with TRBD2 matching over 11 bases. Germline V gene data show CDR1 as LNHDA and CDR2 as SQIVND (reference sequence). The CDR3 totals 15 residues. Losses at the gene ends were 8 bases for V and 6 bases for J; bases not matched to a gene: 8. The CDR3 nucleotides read TGTGCCAGTCGCTACAAGGGACTAGCGGCCGGGGAGCTGTTTTTT. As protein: CASRYKGLAAGELFF.

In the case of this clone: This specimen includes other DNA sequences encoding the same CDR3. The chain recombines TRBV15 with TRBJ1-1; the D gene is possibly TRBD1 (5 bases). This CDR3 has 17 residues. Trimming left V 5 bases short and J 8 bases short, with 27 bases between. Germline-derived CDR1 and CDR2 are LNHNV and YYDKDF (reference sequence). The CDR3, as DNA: TGTGCCACCAGCCGGCAGCCGGGACCCGTACTCCTAAGGGAAGCTTTCTTT. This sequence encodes CATSRQPGPVLLREAFF.

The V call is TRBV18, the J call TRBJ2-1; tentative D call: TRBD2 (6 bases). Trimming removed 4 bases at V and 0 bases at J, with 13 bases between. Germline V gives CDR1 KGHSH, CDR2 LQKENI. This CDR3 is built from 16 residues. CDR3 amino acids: CASSLERAGSYNEQFF. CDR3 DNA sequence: TGTGCCAGCTCACTCGAGCGGGCGGGCTCCTACAATGAGCAGTTCTTC. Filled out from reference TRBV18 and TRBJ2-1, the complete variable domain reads NAGVMQNPRHLVRRRGQEARLRCSPMKGHSHVYWYRQLPEEGLKFMVYLQKENIIDESGMPKERFSAEFPKEGPSILRIQQVVRGDSAAYFCASSLERAGSYNEQFFGPGTRLTVL.

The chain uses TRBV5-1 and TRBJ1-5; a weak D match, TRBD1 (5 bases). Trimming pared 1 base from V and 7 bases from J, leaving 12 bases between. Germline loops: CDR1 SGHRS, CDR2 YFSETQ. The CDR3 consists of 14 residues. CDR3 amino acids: CASSLLGDGQPQHF. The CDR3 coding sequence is TGCGCCAGCAGCTTGCTCGGGGACGGCCAGCCCCAGCATTTT.

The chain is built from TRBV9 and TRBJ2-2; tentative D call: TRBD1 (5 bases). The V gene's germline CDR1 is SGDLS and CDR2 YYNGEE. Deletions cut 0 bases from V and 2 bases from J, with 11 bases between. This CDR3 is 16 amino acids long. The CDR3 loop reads CASSVDFRENTGELFF. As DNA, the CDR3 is TGTGCCAGCAGCGTAGATTTCAGGGAAAACACCGGGGAGCTGTTTTTT.

The CDR3, as DNA: TGTGCCAGCTCACCGAGTGTTACGGGAGGAATCCCTGAAGCTTTCTTT. Protein product: CASSPSVTGGIPEAFF. This chain connects TRBV18 to TRBJ1-1; D is unclear. CDR3 size: 16 residues. Trimming removed 3 bases at V and 6 bases at J, with 20 bases between. The germline CDR1 and CDR2 sequences are KGHSH and LQKENI.

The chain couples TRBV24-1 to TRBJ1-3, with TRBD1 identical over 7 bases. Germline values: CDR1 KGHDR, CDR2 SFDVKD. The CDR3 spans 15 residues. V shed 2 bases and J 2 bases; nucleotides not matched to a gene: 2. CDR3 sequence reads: CATSDSGTAGNTIYF. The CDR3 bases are TGTGCCACCAGTGATTCTGGGACAGCTGGAAACACCATATATTTT.

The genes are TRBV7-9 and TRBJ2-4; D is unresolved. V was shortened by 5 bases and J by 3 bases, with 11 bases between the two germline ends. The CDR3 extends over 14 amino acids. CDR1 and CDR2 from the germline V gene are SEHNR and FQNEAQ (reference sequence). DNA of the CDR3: TGTGCCAGCAGCATCCGAGGAGACAAAAACATTCAGTACTTC. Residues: CASSIRGDKNIQYF.

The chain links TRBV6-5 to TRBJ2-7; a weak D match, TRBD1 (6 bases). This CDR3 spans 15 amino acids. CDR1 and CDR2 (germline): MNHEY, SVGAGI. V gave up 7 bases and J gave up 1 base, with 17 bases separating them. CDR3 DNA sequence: TGTGCCAGCACTTTTGGACAGAGTAGTTCCTACGAGCAGTACTTC. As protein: CASTFGQSSSYEQYF.

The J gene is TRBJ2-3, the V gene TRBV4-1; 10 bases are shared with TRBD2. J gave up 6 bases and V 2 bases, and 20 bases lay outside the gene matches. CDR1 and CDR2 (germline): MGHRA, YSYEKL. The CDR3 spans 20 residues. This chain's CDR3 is CASSQQTFPTSSGSRDTQYF. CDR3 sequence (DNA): TGCGCCAGCAGCCAACAAACTTTTCCCACTTCTAGCGGGAGCCGGGATACGCAGTATTTT.

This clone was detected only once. The CDR3: CASSLWGDWTQHF. The CDR3 nucleotides read TGTGCCAGCAGCTTATGGGGGGATTGGACCCAGCATTTT. This chain connects TRBV13 to TRBJ1-5; D is possibly TRBD1 (5 bases). CDR1 is PRHDT, CDR2 FYEKMQ, per germline (reference sequence). CDR3 size: 13 residues. The V and J ends lost 2 bases and 11 bases respectively, with 13 bases between them.

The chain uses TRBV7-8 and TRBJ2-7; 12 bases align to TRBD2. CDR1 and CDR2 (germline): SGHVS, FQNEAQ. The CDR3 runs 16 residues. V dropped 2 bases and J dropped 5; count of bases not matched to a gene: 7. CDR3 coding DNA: TGTGCCAGCAGCTTAACGACTAGCGGGAGTTCCCACGAGCAGTACTTC. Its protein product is CASSLTTSGSSHEQYF. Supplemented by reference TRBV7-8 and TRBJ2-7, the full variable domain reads GAGVSQSPRYKVAKRGQDVALRCDPISGHVSLFWYQQALGQGPEFLTYFQNEAQLDKSGLPSDRFFAERPEGSVSTLKIQRTQQEDSAVYLCASSLTTSGSSHEQYFGPGTRLTVT.

The CDR3 loop reads CASSPRAKGSRGYTF. The DNA for the CDR3 is TGTGCCAGCAGCCCCCGAGCCAAGGGATCTAGGGGCTACACCTTC. The V and J genes are TRBV3-1 (or the pseudogene TRBV3-2) and TRBJ1-2; D is unresolved. Germline-derived CDR1 and CDR2 are LGHDT and YNNKEL (reference sequence). CDR3 length: 15 amino acids. Trimming took off 4 bases at V and 8 bases at J, with 20 bases between the two ends.

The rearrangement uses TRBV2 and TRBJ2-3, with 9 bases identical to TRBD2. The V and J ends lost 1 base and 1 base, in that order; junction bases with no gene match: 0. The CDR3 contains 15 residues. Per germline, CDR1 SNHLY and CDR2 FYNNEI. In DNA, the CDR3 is TGTGCCAGCAGTGAAGGACTAGCGGGCACAGATACGCAGTATTTT. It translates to CASSEGLAGTDTQYF.

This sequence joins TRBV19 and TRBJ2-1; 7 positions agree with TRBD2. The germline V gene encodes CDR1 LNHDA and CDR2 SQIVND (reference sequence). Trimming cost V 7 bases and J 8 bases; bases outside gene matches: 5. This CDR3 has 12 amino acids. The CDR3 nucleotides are TGTGCCAGTACCTTTGCGGGAGATGAGCAGTTCTTC. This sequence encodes CASTFAGDEQFF.

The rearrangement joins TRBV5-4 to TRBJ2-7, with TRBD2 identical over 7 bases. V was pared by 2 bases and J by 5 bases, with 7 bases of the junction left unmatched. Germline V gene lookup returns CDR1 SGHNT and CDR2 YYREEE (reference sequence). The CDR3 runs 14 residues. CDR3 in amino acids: CASSLAGTRHEQYF. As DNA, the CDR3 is TGTGCCAGCAGCTTAGCGGGAACTCGGCACGAGCAGTACTTC.

Written as DNA, the CDR3 is TGCGCCAGCAGCGCGTTTGGTCGGACCGGGGAGCTGTTTTTT. It specifies CASSAFGRTGELFF. The rearrangement links TRBV5-1 to TRBJ2-2; D is ambiguous. Germline values: CDR1 SGHRS, CDR2 YFSETQ. V was cut by 4 bases and J by 5 bases, with 12 bases left in between. The CDR3 loop spans 14 amino acids.

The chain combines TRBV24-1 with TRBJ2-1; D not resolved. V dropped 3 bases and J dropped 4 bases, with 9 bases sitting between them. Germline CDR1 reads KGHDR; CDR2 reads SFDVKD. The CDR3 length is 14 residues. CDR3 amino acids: CATSDMGRYNEQFF. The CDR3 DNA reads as TGTGCCACCAGTGATATGGGTCGTTACAATGAGCAGTTCTTC.

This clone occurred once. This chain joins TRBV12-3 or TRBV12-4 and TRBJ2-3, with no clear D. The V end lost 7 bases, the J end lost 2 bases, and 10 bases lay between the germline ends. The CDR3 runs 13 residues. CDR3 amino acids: CASTVLVTDTQYF. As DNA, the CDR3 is TGTGCCAGCACCGTGTTGGTCACAGATACGCAGTATTTT.

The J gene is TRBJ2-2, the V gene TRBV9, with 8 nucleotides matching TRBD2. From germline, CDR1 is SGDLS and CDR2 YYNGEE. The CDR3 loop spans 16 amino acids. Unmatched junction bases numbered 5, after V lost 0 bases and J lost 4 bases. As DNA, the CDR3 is TGTGCCAGCAGCGTAGTAACGGGAGGGCCCACCGGGGAGCTGTTTTTT. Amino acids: CASSVVTGGPTGELFF. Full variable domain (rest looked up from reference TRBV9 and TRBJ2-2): DSGVTQTPKHLITATGQRVTLRCSPRSGDLSVYWYQQSLDQGLQFLIQYYNGEERAKGNILERFSAQQFPDLHSELNLSSLELGDSALYFCASSVVTGGPTGELFFGEGSRLTVL.

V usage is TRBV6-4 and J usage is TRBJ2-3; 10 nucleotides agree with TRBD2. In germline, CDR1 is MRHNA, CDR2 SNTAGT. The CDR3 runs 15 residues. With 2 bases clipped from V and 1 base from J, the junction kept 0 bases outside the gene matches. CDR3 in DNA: TGTGCCAGCAGTGACAGCGGGGGGGGCACAGATACGCAGTATTTT. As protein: CASSDSGGGTDTQYF.

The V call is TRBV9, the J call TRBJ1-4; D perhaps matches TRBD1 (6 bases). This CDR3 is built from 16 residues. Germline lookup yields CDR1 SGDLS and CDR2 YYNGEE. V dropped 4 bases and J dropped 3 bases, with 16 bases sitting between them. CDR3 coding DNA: TGTGCCAGCAGCACCTCGAGGGGGTCGGCTAATGAAAAACTGTTTTTT. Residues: CASSTSRGSANEKLFF.

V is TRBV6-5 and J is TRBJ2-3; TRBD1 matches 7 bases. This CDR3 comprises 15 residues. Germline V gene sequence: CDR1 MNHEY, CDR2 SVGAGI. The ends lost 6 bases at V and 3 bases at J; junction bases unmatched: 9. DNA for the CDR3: TGTGCCAGCAGCGAGGGTATACAGGGGACAGATACGCAGTATTTT. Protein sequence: CASSEGIQGTDTQYF.

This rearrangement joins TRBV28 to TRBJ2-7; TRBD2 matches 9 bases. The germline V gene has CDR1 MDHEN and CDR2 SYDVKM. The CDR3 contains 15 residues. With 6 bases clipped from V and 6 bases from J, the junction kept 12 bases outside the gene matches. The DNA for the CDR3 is TGTGCCAGCAGATTCGATCCGGGACTAGCATCCGAGCAGTACTTC. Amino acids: CASRFDPGLASEQYF.

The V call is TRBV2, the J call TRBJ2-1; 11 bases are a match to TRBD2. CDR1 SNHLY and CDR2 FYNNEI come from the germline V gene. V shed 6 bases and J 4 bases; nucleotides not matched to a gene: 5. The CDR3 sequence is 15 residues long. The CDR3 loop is CASRATSGGYNEQFF. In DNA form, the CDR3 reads TGTGCCAGCAGGGCTACTAGCGGGGGATACAATGAGCAGTTCTTC. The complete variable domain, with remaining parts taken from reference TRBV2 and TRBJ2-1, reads EPEVTQTPSHQVTQMGQEVILRCVPISNHLYFYWYRQILGQKVEFLVSFYNNEISEKSEIFDDQFSVERPDGSNFTLKIRSTKLEDSAMYFCASRATSGGYNEQFFGPGTRLTVL.